Shown below are 25 T cell receptor beta chains from a single sample sequenced in a study of blood T cell repertoires in COVID-19. Sequencing used immunoSEQ multiplex PCR; TCRdb keeps in-frame clones, though not all of them. The sample holds more than 110,000 clones; roughly three quarters are singletons and the top ten take 5% to 7%. Sequencing used PBMCs or T cells enriched from blood (not recorded which). These receptors originate from a woman aged 45-65 years who had recovered from COVID-19.

This clone was detected a few times. This chain connects TRBV5-4 to TRBJ1-6; TRBD1 might be the D (6 bases). V lost 4 bases, J lost 6 bases, and 14 bases lay in between. The CDR3 is made up of 15 amino acids. The germline CDR1 and CDR2 sequences are SGHNT and YYREEE (reference sequence). The CDR3 reads CASSLPDSVNSPLHF. CDR3 bases: TGTGCCAGCAGCCTTCCGGACAGCGTTAATTCACCCCTCCACTTT.

The rearrangement uses TRBV9 and TRBJ2-1; maybe TRBD1 (6 bases). In germline, CDR1 is SGDLS, CDR2 YYNGEE. V lost 0 bases to trimming and J lost 3 bases, with 13 bases between them. There are 16 residues in the CDR3. The DNA of the CDR3 is TGTGCCAGCAGCGTAGTAGGACGGGGACACTACAATGAGCAGTTCTTC. It translates to CASSVVGRGHYNEQFF.

V gene TRBV10-2 combines with J gene TRBJ1-6; 7 nucleotides line up with TRBD1. The germline gives CDR1 WSHSY, CDR2 SAAADI. The CDR3 totals 14 residues. After removal of 6 bases from V and 13 bases from J, the junction contained 12 bases not matched to a gene. CDR3 sequence reads: CASRLGTAESPLHF. The CDR3 DNA is TGCGCCAGCAGGTTAGGGACAGCAGAATCCCCCCTCCACTTT.

The chain recombines TRBV6-5 with TRBJ1-6, with 8 bases fitting TRBD1. Germline V gives CDR1 MNHEY, CDR2 SVGAGI. The CDR3 spans 15 residues. Trimming removed 8 bases from V and 18 bases from J; junction bases left unmatched: 21. The CDR3 spells CASSPNTASDRGSHF. In DNA form, the CDR3 reads TGTGCCAGCTCCCCGAACACAGCTTCCGACAGGGGTTCCCACTTT.

The gene calls are TRBV28 and TRBJ1-2; weak D call: TRBD1 (5 bases). From germline, CDR1 is MDHEN and CDR2 SYDVKM. Trimming took 3 bases from V and 8 from J, leaving 13 bases between them. This CDR3 region has 13 residues. CDR3 nucleotides: TGTGCCAGCAGTTTCGGGGGAGGTTGGGGCTACACCTTC. Amino acids: CASSFGGGWGYTF.

The V and J genes are TRBV6-6 and TRBJ1-5; D is ambiguous. V was pared by 5 bases and J by 1 base, with 12 bases between. CDR1 and CDR2 (germline): MNHNY, SVGAGI (reference sequence). The CDR3 totals 15 residues. The CDR3 sequence: CASSKTSESNQPQHF. CDR3 in DNA: TGTGCCAGCAGTAAGACATCAGAAAGCAATCAGCCCCAGCATTTT.

CDR3 DNA: TGTGCCAGCAGCCCCAAGACAGGGATAAGCTCCTACAATGAGCAGTTCTTC. Translated, it gives CASSPKTGISSYNEQFF. The chain joins TRBV4-2 to TRBJ2-1, with 7 bases matching TRBD1. CDR1 and CDR2 from the germline V gene are LGHNA and YNFKEQ. The CDR3 spans 17 residues. V shed 4 bases, J shed 0 bases, and the junction held 9 bases outside the gene matches.

The rearrangement links TRBV7-6 to TRBJ1-2; D gene ambiguous. This CDR3 comprises 13 residues. The V end was cut by 5 bases, the J end by 0 bases, with 7 bases between. CDR1 and CDR2 from the germline V gene are SGHVS and FNYEAQ. CDR3 residues: CASSVTANYGYTF. The CDR3 coding sequence is TGTGCCAGCAGCGTTACAGCTAACTATGGCTACACCTTC.

The CDR3 region has the DNA TGTGCCACCAGCAGAGTGTCAGGGGCAAATGAGCAGTTCTTC. Translation: CATSRVSGANEQFF. V is TRBV15 and J is TRBJ2-1; possible D gene TRBD1, 6 bases. The CDR3 is 14 amino acids. Germline V CDR1 and CDR2: LNHNV, YYDKDF (reference sequence). V was shortened by 1 base and J by 7 bases, with 11 bases between the two germline ends. The full variable domain, in which reference TRBV15 and TRBJ2-1 provide the parts outside the CDR3, is DAMVIQNPRYQVTQFGKPVTLSCSQTLNHNVMYWYQQKSSQAPKLLFHYYDKDFNNEADTPDNFQSRRPNTSFCFLDIRSPGLGDTAMYLCATSRVSGANEQFFGPGTRLTVL.

The table lists this clone with a count of one. The chain carries TRBV7-9 and TRBJ2-3; TRBD2 matches at 9 bases. The CDR3 contains 16 residues. From germline, CDR1 is SEHNR and CDR2 FQNEAQ (reference sequence). The ends lost 2 bases at V and 4 bases at J; junction bases unmatched: 7. CDR3 coding DNA: TGTGCCAGCAGCTTATCCCCGGGACTAGCTCCAGATACGCAGTATTTT. Its protein is CASSLSPGLAPDTQYF.

The rearrangement joins TRBV5-4 to TRBJ2-7; 10 bases line up with TRBD1. V trimming: 4 bases; J trimming: 5 bases; junction bases outside the gene matches: 6. The germline CDR1 and CDR2 sequences are SGHNT and YYREEE (reference sequence). The CDR3 is 14 residues long. The CDR3, as DNA: TGTGCCAGCAGCCTAGACAGGGGGCAAAACGAGCAGTACTTC. Translated, it gives CASSLDRGQNEQYF.

The chain has TRBV19 and TRBJ1-4, with TRBD1 matching 7 bases. The CDR3 is 16 amino acids. V trimming: 4 bases; J trimming: 8 bases; junction bases outside the gene matches: 13. Per germline, CDR1 LNHDA and CDR2 SQIVND (reference sequence). The CDR3 bases are TGTGCCAGTAGTACTGGAGACAGGGTGAAAGGGGAAAAACTGTTTTTT. Residues: CASSTGDRVKGEKLFF.

J is TRBJ1-3 and V is TRBV18; tentatively, D is TRBD1 (6 bases). CDR1 and CDR2 from the germline V gene are KGHSH and LQKENI. The CDR3 is 16 amino acids. The V gene lost 3 bases and the J gene lost 0 bases, with 12 bases spanning the gap. CDR3 nucleotide sequence: TGTGCCAGCTCACCCGACAGGCATGACTCTGGAAACACCATATATTTT. Encoded protein: CASSPDRHDSGNTIYF.

DNA of the CDR3: TGTGCCAGCAGCGTAGGGGCGAGGGACCAAGAGACCCAGTACTTC. It is translated as CASSVGARDQETQYF. This sequence joins TRBV9 and TRBJ2-5; tentative D call: TRBD2 (5 bases). This CDR3 is built from 15 residues. The V and J ends lost 0 bases and 0 bases respectively, with 9 bases between them. Germline assignment: CDR1 SGDLS and CDR2 YYNGEE.

This clone was counted once. The chain has TRBV6-2 or TRBV6-3 and TRBJ2-7; 8 positions match TRBD1. Germline V gives CDR1 MNHEY, CDR2 SVGEGT. Trimming at V came to 0 bases and at J to 1 base, leaving 5 bases not matched to a gene. The CDR3 has 16 residues. CDR3 coding DNA: TGTGCCAGCAGTTACTCGAGGACAGGGAATTCCTACGAGCAGTACGTC. Amino acids: CASSYSRTGNSYEQYV.

This clone was observed once. J is TRBJ1-1 and V is TRBV18; D perhaps matches TRBD1 (5 bases). The germline V and J ends were trimmed by 6 bases and 1 base, with 15 bases remaining between them. The germline V gene has CDR1 KGHSH and CDR2 LQKENI. This CDR3 contains 15 residues. The CDR3 DNA reads as TGTGCCAGCTCGGGGGGATTTGGGAGGAACACTGAAGCTTTCTTT. It translates to CASSGGFGRNTEAFF.

The chain joins TRBV19 to TRBJ2-3; 8 bases agree with TRBD2. Trimming removed 2 bases from V and 1 base from J; junction bases left unmatched: 2. From germline, CDR1 is LNHDA and CDR2 SQIVND (reference sequence). CDR3 length: 15 amino acids. The CDR3 DNA is TGTGCCAGTAGTATAACGGGACTAGGCACAGATACGCAGTATTTT. It yields the protein CASSITGLGTDTQYF.

J is TRBJ2-1 and V is TRBV5-4; 7 nucleotides line up with TRBD1. The length of the CDR3 is 15 residues. J gave up 4 bases and V 5 bases, and 9 bases lay outside the gene matches. Germline V CDR1 and CDR2: SGHNT, YYREEE (reference sequence). CDR3 in amino acids: CASSSGTDRYNEQFF. The DNA of the CDR3 is TGTGCCAGCAGTTCAGGGACGGACAGGTACAATGAGCAGTTCTTC.

The V call is TRBV24-1, the J call TRBJ1-1; D remains unclear. V lost 0 bases and J 11 bases, leaving 6 bases between the germline ends. The CDR3 contains 11 residues. From germline, CDR1 is KGHDR and CDR2 SFDVKD. The DNA for the CDR3 is TGTGCCACCAGTGATTTGGACGGGGCTTTCTTT. This translates into CATSDLDGAFF.

The chain links TRBV19 to TRBJ1-5; D is uncertain. V lost 3 bases and J lost 9, with 15 bases in between. The CDR3 contains 14 residues. Germline V lookup: CDR1 LNHDA, CDR2 SQIVND (reference sequence). The chain's CDR3 is CASSISLEFRPQHF. As DNA, the CDR3 is TGTGCCAGTAGTATTTCGCTGGAGTTTCGGCCCCAGCATTTT.

The CDR3 sequence: CASRAGTPGYTF. The CDR3 nucleotides are TGTGCCAGCAGGGCAGGTACACCTGGCTACACCTTC. This chain connects TRBV25-1 to TRBJ1-2; D not certain. The V and J ends lost 6 bases and 7 bases respectively, with 12 bases between them. CDR3 length equals 12 residues. CDR1 is MGHDK, CDR2 SYGVNS, per germline.

The chain combines TRBV6-5 with TRBJ1-5, with TRBD1 matching over 8 bases. V lost 10 bases, J lost 5 bases, and 13 bases stayed unmatched. CDR3 length: 15 amino acids. Looked up from germline, CDR1 is MNHEY and CDR2 is SVGAGI. CDR3 nucleotide sequence: TGTGCCACCCTCAGGGCAGGGGGCATAGATCAGCCCCAGCATTTT. Translation: CATLRAGGIDQPQHF.

V is TRBV6-5 and J is TRBJ2-2; TRBD2 matches 8 bases. Per the germline V gene, CDR1 is MNHEY and CDR2 is SVGAGI. CDR3 length: 15 residues. J lost 7 bases, V lost 5 bases, and 9 bases had no gene match. CDR3 loop: CASSPSRGELGELFF. In DNA form, the CDR3 reads TGTGCCAGCAGTCCCTCGCGGGGGGAACTCGGGGAGCTGTTTTTT.

A word on this clone: This CDR3 is also generated by other DNA sequences in the sample. The chain uses TRBV5-5 and TRBJ2-5; weak D call: TRBD1 (6 bases). CDR1 SGHKS and CDR2 YYEKEE come from the germline V gene (reference sequence). This CDR3 region has 13 residues. V lost 4 bases and J 1 base, leaving 8 bases between the germline ends. The CDR3 region is CASSRTVQETQYF. Here the CDR3 DNA reads TGTGCCAGCAGCAGGACAGTCCAAGAGACCCAGTACTTC.

This clone was counted between two and nine times. V gene TRBV3-1 (or the pseudogene TRBV3-2) combines with J gene TRBJ1-6, with 9 bases matching TRBD1. The V gene end was trimmed by 4 bases and the J gene end by 3 bases; junction bases not matched to a gene: 7. The CDR3 contains 17 residues. CDR1 is LGHDT, CDR2 YNNKEL, per germline (reference sequence). The CDR3 loop reads CASSPPRTGVYNSPLHF. The CDR3 bases are TGTGCCAGCAGCCCTCCTAGGACAGGGGTCTATAATTCACCCCTCCACTTT.